The 31 T cell receptor beta chains in this list originate from one sample, sequenced in a study of blood T cell repertoires in COVID-19. Sequencing was performed with immunoSEQ multiplex PCR; in TCRdb, only in-frame clones are kept and a portion is missing. Of over 250,000 clones detected, more than 75% appear once; the ten largest clones hold about 2.7%. Input material: PBMCs or T cells enriched from blood (not recorded which). All receptors derive from a woman aged 18-29 years who had recovered from COVID-19.

The rearrangement links TRBV4-1 to TRBJ2-5; a weak D match, TRBD1 (5 bases). V was pared by 1 base and J by 6 bases, with 12 bases between. CDR1 MGHRA and CDR2 YSYEKL come from the germline V gene. The CDR3 runs to 14 residues. The CDR3, as DNA: TGCGCCAGCAGCCAAGGGGGTCAGGGAAAGACCCAGTACTTC. This sequence encodes CASSQGGQGKTQYF.

This chain uses TRBV14 with TRBJ2-7, with TRBD1 as a possible D gene (5 bases). Germline V gene lookup returns CDR1 SGHDN and CDR2 FVKESK. The CDR3 totals 15 residues. The V gene lost 6 bases and the J gene lost 2 bases, with 17 bases spanning the gap. The CDR3 DNA sequence: TGTGCCAGCAGTCCCGGTGGAGACAGACCCTACGAGCAGTACTTC. Encoded protein: CASSPGGDRPYEQYF.

This chain uses TRBV5-4 with TRBJ2-7; D is possibly TRBD2 (7 bases). Per the germline V gene, CDR1 is SGHNT and CDR2 is YYREEE (reference sequence). The CDR3 is made up of 16 amino acids. Trimming took 4 bases from V and 2 from J, leaving 19 bases between them. Here the CDR3 reads CASSPEGGTNPYEQYF. Here the CDR3 DNA reads TGTGCCAGCAGCCCGGAGGGGGGGACAAACCCCTACGAGCAGTACTTC.

The chain has TRBV3-1 (or the pseudogene TRBV3-2) and TRBJ1-6, with D perhaps matching TRBD1 (6 bases). Germline V lookup: CDR1 LGHDT, CDR2 YNNKEL (reference sequence). The CDR3 runs 16 residues. V lost 1 base and J 8 bases, leaving 15 bases between the germline ends. The CDR3 DNA reads TGTGCCAGCAGCCAAGGACTACAGGGCTGGGATTCACCCCTCCACTTT. This translates into CASSQGLQGWDSPLHF.

The gene calls are TRBV24-1 and TRBJ1-1, with a weak D call TRBD1 (5 bases). CDR1 is KGHDR and CDR2 is SFDVKD in the germline V gene. V was clipped by 9 bases and J by 4 bases, with 17 bases between them. This CDR3 spans 14 amino acids. In DNA form, the CDR3 reads TGTGCCACCTCGGTGGGGGGGTTGAGCACTGAAGCTTTCTTT. Protein sequence: CATSVGGLSTEAFF.

This clone was seen only a few times. Other DNA sequences in this specimen translate into the identical CDR3. V and J are TRBV11-2 and TRBJ1-1; TRBD1 might be the D (5 bases). The length of the CDR3 is 13 residues. The germline CDR1 and CDR2 sequences are SGHAT and FQNNGV. With 0 bases removed from V and 3 bases from J, the gap between germline ends came to 5 bases. The CDR3 reads CASSLDRDTEAFF. CDR3 DNA: TGTGCCAGCAGCTTAGACAGGGACACTGAAGCTTTCTTT. The full variable domain, in which reference TRBV11-2 and TRBJ1-1 provide the parts outside the CDR3, is EAGVAQSPRYKIIEKRQSVAFWCNPISGHATLYWYQQILGQGPKLLIQFQNNGVVDDSQLPKDRFSAERLKGVDSTLKIQPAKLEDSAVYLCASSLDRDTEAFFGQGTRLTVV.

This chain connects TRBV10-1 to TRBJ2-5; D gene ambiguous. The germline CDR1 and CDR2 sequences are WNHNN and SYGVQD (reference sequence). The CDR3 sequence is 11 residues long. The CDR3 reads CVLSGQETQYF. The CDR3 DNA is TGCGTCCTGAGTGGCCAAGAGACCCAGTACTTC.

This clone was detected only a few times. The chain uses TRBV6-5 and TRBJ1-6, with D uncertain. CDR3 size: 16 residues. Deletions cut 3 bases from V and 4 bases from J, with 13 bases between. CDR1 is MNHEY, CDR2 SVGAGI, per germline. CDR3 nucleotide sequence: TGTGCCAGCAGTTATATGGGCGGAGGTTATAATTCACCCCTCCACTTT. It specifies CASSYMGGGYNSPLHF.

The V gene is TRBV3-1 (or the pseudogene TRBV3-2), the J gene TRBJ2-7; D possibly corresponds to TRBD1 (5 bases). The CDR3 is 14 residues long. V was pared by 5 bases and J by 5 bases, with 16 bases between. Germline assignment: CDR1 LGHDT and CDR2 YNNKEL (reference sequence). CDR3 protein: CASSSGSSEHEQYF. The CDR3 DNA sequence: TGTGCCAGCAGCTCAGGGTCTTCTGAGCACGAGCAGTACTTC.

The chain joins TRBV27 to TRBJ2-1, with TRBD2 matching over 8 bases. In germline, CDR1 is MNHEY, CDR2 SMNVEV (reference sequence). Trimming took 2 bases from V and 4 from J; bases not matched to a gene: 4. The CDR3 loop spans 15 amino acids. CDR3 sequence reads: CASSLTLAGYNEQFF. In DNA, the CDR3 is TGTGCCAGCAGTTTAACCCTAGCGGGTTACAATGAGCAGTTCTTC.

CDR3 sequence: CASSLDIGWDTYSGANVLTF. CDR3 sequence (DNA): TGTGCCAGCAGCTTGGATATCGGGTGGGACACCTACTCTGGGGCCAACGTCCTGACTTTC. The V gene is TRBV5-4, the J gene TRBJ2-6, with D possibly being TRBD1 (6 bases). The CDR3 runs 20 residues. From germline, CDR1 is SGHNT and CDR2 YYREEE (reference sequence). Trimming took 0 bases from V and 0 from J, leaving 19 bases between them.

The CDR3 here is CASQTGGDPYEQYF. As DNA, the CDR3 is TGTGCCAGCCAGACAGGGGGTGACCCCTACGAGCAGTACTTC. V and J are TRBV27 and TRBJ2-7; 9 bases fit TRBD1. CDR1 and CDR2 from the germline V gene are MNHEY and SMNVEV (reference sequence). CDR3 length equals 14 residues. Germline trimming cut 8 bases from V and 2 bases from J; bases unmatched to any gene: 7.

CDR3 protein: CASSLWSVLSTNEKLFF. CDR3 DNA sequence: TGTGCCAGCAGTTTATGGTCAGTTTTATCAACTAATGAAAAACTGTTTTTT. This rearrangement joins TRBV28 to TRBJ1-4; no definite D call. Trimming took 0 bases from V and 0 from J, leaving 11 bases between them. This CDR3 region has 17 residues. Germline V CDR1 and CDR2: MDHEN, SYDVKM.

This rearrangement joins TRBV3-1 (or the pseudogene TRBV3-2) to TRBJ1-2, with D hard to call. Germline assignment: CDR1 LGHDT and CDR2 YNNKEL (reference sequence). V lost 0 bases to trimming and J lost 4 bases, with 3 bases between them. The CDR3 runs to 12 residues. The CDR3 DNA follows: TGTGCCAGCAGCCAAGACGGCTATGGCTACACCTTC. It specifies CASSQDGYGYTF.

This sequence joins TRBV28 and TRBJ2-3; tentatively, D is TRBD1 (6 bases). The CDR3 consists of 14 residues. Trimming took 7 bases from V and 15 from J, leaving 26 bases between them. Germline lookup yields CDR1 MDHEN and CDR2 SYDVKM. The CDR3 nucleotides read TGTGCCAGCACCCCGGGCAGGGGCGGCCATAGTGAATATTTT. Its protein is CASTPGRGGHSEYF.

The chain carries TRBV6-1 and TRBJ1-2; a possible D gene is TRBD1 (6 bases). V dropped 2 bases and J dropped 7 bases, with 11 bases sitting between them. CDR1 and CDR2 (germline): MNHNS, SASEGT. The CDR3 length is 13 residues. The CDR3 bases are TGTGCCAGCAGTGAATTTCAGGGGAGTGGCTACACCTTC. Amino acids: CASSEFQGSGYTF.

In DNA, the CDR3 is TGCGCCAGCAGCTTGGATCCCCGGGGCGAGCAGTACTTC. Its translation is CASSLDPRGEQYF. The chain uses TRBV5-1 and TRBJ2-7, with D possibly being TRBD2 (5 bases). V was cut by 0 bases and J by 6 bases, with 10 bases left in between. The CDR3 runs to 13 residues. Per germline, CDR1 SGHRS and CDR2 YFSETQ. Together with reference TRBV5-1 and TRBJ2-7, the CDR3 gives the full variable domain: KAGVTQTPRYLIKTRGQQVTLSCSPISGHRSVSWYQQTPGQGLQFLFEYFSETQRNKGNFPGRFSGRQFSNSRSEMNVSTLELGDSALYLCASSLDPRGEQYFGPGTRLTVT.

This clone appeared once. This chain links TRBV5-4 with TRBJ1-4; possible D gene TRBD1, 5 bases. The CDR3 runs 15 residues. The germline CDR1 and CDR2 sequences are SGHNT and YYREEE (reference sequence). The V end lost 3 bases, the J end lost 4 bases, and 13 bases lay between the germline ends. The CDR3 spells CASSSGAGDNEKLFF. The CDR3 coding sequence is TGTGCCAGCAGCTCTGGGGCAGGAGATAATGAAAAACTGTTTTTT.

V and J are TRBV7-2 and TRBJ1-2; D uncertain. Germline loops: CDR1 SGHTA, CDR2 FQGNSA. V lost 1 base to trimming and J lost 0 bases, with 15 bases between them. CDR3 length: 17 residues. The CDR3 region has the DNA TGTGCCAGCAGCTTAGTAGGAGGGCCGATAGCTAACTATGGCTACACCTTC. This encodes CASSLVGGPIANYGYTF.

The chain joins TRBV6-5 to TRBJ1-2; 7 bases match TRBD1. The CDR3 length is 14 residues. The germline gives CDR1 MNHEY, CDR2 SVGAGI. J gave up 4 bases and V 5 bases, and 7 bases lay outside the gene matches. In DNA, the CDR3 is TGTGCCAGCAGTAGAACGACAGGGACCTATGGCTACACCTTC. Its translation: CASSRTTGTYGYTF.

Only a few counts were recorded for this clone. The J gene is TRBJ1-5, the V gene TRBV4-1; 7 bases map to TRBD1. V lost 0 bases, J lost 6 bases, and 5 bases stayed unmatched. Germline assignment: CDR1 MGHRA and CDR2 YSYEKL. This CDR3 spans 15 amino acids. CDR3 in amino acids: CASSQDVRGSQPQHF. Written as DNA, the CDR3 is TGCGCCAGCAGCCAAGATGTCAGGGGGAGTCAGCCCCAGCATTTT.

This clone appeared a single time. The rearrangement uses TRBV11-3 and TRBJ2-7; no definite D call. Trimming took off 3 bases at V and 9 bases at J, with 15 bases between the two ends. CDR1 and CDR2 (germline): SGHNT, YENEEA. CDR3 length equals 13 residues. The CDR3 is CASSLGPQYPQYF. In DNA, the CDR3 is TGTGCCAGCAGCTTGGGCCCTCAATATCCGCAGTACTTC.

The genes are TRBV28 and TRBJ1-1, with no clear D. V shed 3 bases and J shed 5 bases, with 10 bases lying between them. This CDR3 has 13 amino acids. From germline, CDR1 is MDHEN and CDR2 SYDVKM. For the CDR3, the DNA is TGTGCCAGCAGTTTCGGGATTGGGACTGAAGCTTTCTTT. Translation: CASSFGIGTEAFF.

The chain employs TRBV5-1 and TRBJ2-3; maybe TRBD1 (6 bases). The germline V gene encodes CDR1 SGHRS and CDR2 YFSETQ. Trimming shortened V by 4 bases and J by 3 bases, and 21 bases separated the two germline ends. The CDR3 spans 17 residues. The chain's CDR3 is CASSLEGQGLSTDTQYF. CDR3 bases: TGCGCCAGCAGCCTAGAGGGCCAGGGGCTCTCAACAGATACGCAGTATTTT.

The V gene is TRBV4-1, the J gene TRBJ2-5; the match to TRBD2 covers 9 bases. V lost 4 bases to trimming and J lost 4 bases; unmatched junction nucleotides: 7. The CDR3 totals 15 residues. The germline V gene encodes CDR1 MGHRA and CDR2 YSYEKL. CDR3 sequence: CASSPAGGQGETQYF. CDR3 coding DNA: TGCGCCAGCAGCCCAGCGGGGGGCCAGGGAGAGACCCAGTACTTC.

The rearrangement links TRBV27 to TRBJ2-7, with a possible D match to TRBD2 (5 bases). Germline V gene sequence: CDR1 MNHEY, CDR2 SMNVEV (reference sequence). V lost 4 bases and J lost 3, with 16 bases in between. The CDR3 has 15 amino acids. CDR3 nucleotides: TGTGCCAGCAGTTCCTCCGGAGGCCCTTTCTACGAGCAGTACTTC. Its protein is CASSSSGGPFYEQYF.

The chain joins TRBV5-1 to TRBJ2-1; 7 nucleotides line up with TRBD2. CDR3 size: 14 residues. Germline lookup yields CDR1 SGHRS and CDR2 YFSETQ. V was pared by 1 base and J by 7 bases, with 5 bases of the junction left unmatched. The CDR3 region is CASSLRLAVNEQFF. DNA of the CDR3: TGCGCCAGCAGCTTGAGGCTAGCGGTAAATGAGCAGTTCTTC.

The chain recombines TRBV7-9 with TRBJ2-7; TRBD2 agrees at 10 bases. This CDR3 has 15 residues. The ends lost 5 bases at V and 5 bases at J; junction bases unmatched: 9. Per germline, CDR1 SEHNR and CDR2 FQNEAQ (reference sequence). CDR3 sequence (DNA): TGTGCCAGCAGCGTAAGCGGGAGGGCCATCGACGAGCAGTACTTC. Amino acids: CASSVSGRAIDEQYF.

The chain links TRBV14 to TRBJ2-3, with unresolved D. Per the germline V gene, CDR1 is SGHDN and CDR2 is FVKESK. V was pared by 3 bases and J by 4 bases, with 8 bases between. The CDR3 runs 13 residues. The CDR3 region has the DNA TGTGCCAGCAGCCACCCGGGTCCAGATACGCAGTATTTT. Its translation is CASSHPGPDTQYF.

The CDR3: CASTLTGARGYTF. Here the CDR3 DNA reads TGCGCCAGCACCCTGACAGGGGCGCGCGGCTACACCTTC. The J gene is TRBJ1-2, the V gene TRBV10-2, with 8 bases fitting TRBD1. Looked up from germline, CDR1 is WSHSY and CDR2 is SAAADI. V lost 7 bases and J lost 8; bases outside the gene matches: 9. This CDR3 is built from 13 residues.

The V and J genes are TRBV3-1 (or the pseudogene TRBV3-2) and TRBJ1-4; possibly TRBD1 for D (5 bases). CDR3 length: 15 residues. The V end was cut by 2 bases, the J end by 5 bases, with 12 bases between. Germline CDR1 and CDR2: LGHDT and YNNKEL (reference sequence). CDR3 region: CASSQKRGENEKLFF. In DNA form, the CDR3 reads TGTGCCAGCAGCCAAAAGCGGGGCGAGAATGAAAAACTGTTTTTT.